These T cell receptor beta chains were read from a single sample in a study of T-cell reconstitution after alpha-beta-depleted transplantation in children. In TCRdb, the PCR reads were re-called with MiXCR into one record per CDR3 protein. The sample lists approximately 400,000 distinct CDR3 sequences; 15% to 20% were seen once. The specimen was PBMCs, mostly from graft donor cells, collected 360 days after TCRalphabeta/CD19-depleted stem cell transplant. The receptors come from a boy under three years old who had a stem cell transplant for Wiskott-Aldrich syndrome, so the T cells may come from the graft donor. CDR3s leave out the opening cysteine and the closing phenylalanine or tryptophan. The order of the fields is CDR3 protein, V gene, J gene.

cdr3_aa: SAPGQVGVDTQY
v_call: TRBV20-1
j_call: TRBJ2-3

cdr3_aa: AISDFLGRSGELF
v_call: TRBV10-3
j_call: TRBJ2-2

cdr3_aa: ASSETGINEQY
v_call: TRBV2
j_call: TRBJ2-7

cdr3_aa: ASSFKSYEQY
v_call: TRBV12-3/TRBV12-4
j_call: TRBJ2-7

cdr3_aa: ASSQVVFLAGGTLQETQY
v_call: TRBV4-1
j_call: TRBJ2-5

cdr3_aa: ASSLVAGSSYEQY
v_call: TRBV5-1
j_call: TRBJ2-7

cdr3_aa: ASRGVSIWDEQY
v_call: TRBV5-1
j_call: TRBJ2-7

cdr3_aa: ASSPASGQGHPYGYT
v_call: TRBV4-3
j_call: TRBJ1-2

cdr3_aa: ASSGKGAANTGELF
v_call: TRBV5-1
j_call: TRBJ2-2

cdr3_aa: ASSVETSSYNEQF
v_call: TRBV9
j_call: TRBJ2-1

cdr3_aa: ASSPYMTGFEGHTGELF
v_call: TRBV4-3
j_call: TRBJ2-2

cdr3_aa: ASSLRLDFYAEQF
v_call: TRBV12-3/TRBV12-4
j_call: TRBJ2-1

cdr3_aa: ASSSYRGDIQY
v_call: TRBV7-2
j_call: TRBJ2-4

cdr3_aa: ASSHPGQGPNEQY
v_call: TRBV4-2
j_call: TRBJ2-7

cdr3_aa: ASSLRTAYNEQF
v_call: TRBV12-3/TRBV12-4
j_call: TRBJ2-1

cdr3_aa: ASSRGGGFTGELF
v_call: TRBV2
j_call: TRBJ2-2

cdr3_aa: ASRIGFEQY
v_call: TRBV10-2
j_call: TRBJ2-7

cdr3_aa: ATSDSQAGKNIQY
v_call: TRBV24-1
j_call: TRBJ2-4

cdr3_aa: ASRPWTGGIGETQY
v_call: TRBV13
j_call: TRBJ2-5

cdr3_aa: ASSFGQGIDNEQF
v_call: TRBV7-6
j_call: TRBJ2-1

cdr3_aa: ASRRDRVSKTQY
v_call: TRBV28
j_call: TRBJ2-5

cdr3_aa: SARVGEQVYGYT
v_call: TRBV20-1
j_call: TRBJ1-2

cdr3_aa: ATQQGTNTGELF
v_call: TRBV6-1
j_call: TRBJ2-2

cdr3_aa: AISGGSDTGELF
v_call: TRBV10-3
j_call: TRBJ2-2

cdr3_aa: SAPGTGRRDEQF
v_call: TRBV20-1
j_call: TRBJ2-1

cdr3_aa: ASSQARDEQF
v_call: TRBV4-1
j_call: TRBJ2-1

cdr3_aa: ATSDGRRDRGRNIQY
v_call: TRBV24-1
j_call: TRBJ2-4

cdr3_aa: ASSPLQREGRDEQF
v_call: TRBV12-3/TRBV12-4
j_call: TRBJ2-1

cdr3_aa: ASSQSSLTSGRYQETQY
v_call: TRBV16
j_call: TRBJ2-5

cdr3_aa: ASSATIKQY
v_call: TRBV28
j_call: TRBJ2-7

cdr3_aa: ASSQGYSSYEQY
v_call: TRBV4-2
j_call: TRBJ2-7

cdr3_aa: ASSLVGDSTDTQY
v_call: TRBV11-2
j_call: TRBJ2-3

cdr3_aa: ASSRSYNEQF
v_call: TRBV5-1
j_call: TRBJ2-1

cdr3_aa: ASSLRDISAGELF
v_call: TRBV5-1
j_call: TRBJ2-2

cdr3_aa: ASSLEVRGRGGYT
v_call: TRBV7-6
j_call: TRBJ1-2

cdr3_aa: AFSGGPNTGELF
v_call: TRBV12-3/TRBV12-4
j_call: TRBJ2-2

cdr3_aa: ASSVAGVSSYNEQF
v_call: TRBV12-3/TRBV12-4
j_call: TRBJ2-1

cdr3_aa: SVGSHQETQY
v_call: TRBV29-1
j_call: TRBJ2-5

cdr3_aa: ASSPWPYEQY
v_call: TRBV12-3/TRBV12-4
j_call: TRBJ2-7

cdr3_aa: ASSLGGSSSYNEQF
v_call: TRBV5-6
j_call: TRBJ2-1

cdr3_aa: SAVRTSGNTIY
v_call: TRBV20-1
j_call: TRBJ1-3